Listed below are T cell receptor beta chains from one sample, sequenced in a study of blood T cell repertoires in COVID-19. Data came from immunoSEQ multiplex PCR; TCRdb stores just in-frame clones and leaves some out. The sample shows some 270,000 clones, 70% to 90% of them seen only once. Sequencing used PBMCs or T cells enriched from blood (not recorded which). These receptors all stem from a woman aged 25-40 years who had recovered from COVID-19. The CDR3 runs from the conserved cysteine through the conserved F or W. Each record gives: V gene, J gene, CDR3 protein.

TRBV5-1	TRBJ2-7	CASSSGGGYEQYF
TRBV6-4	TRBJ2-3	CASSDSVGADTQYF
TRBV4-2	TRBJ2-7	CASSQPGQGPYEQYF
TRBV2	TRBJ2-1	CASSEVGGRNEQFF
TRBV29-1	TRBJ2-1	CSSRESSYNEQFF
TRBV7-9	TRBJ1-1	CASRPTNQRGSEAFF
TRBV5-6	TRBJ2-7	CASSLISGDEQYF
TRBV2	TRBJ1-5	CASSDGRAHQPQHF
TRBV27	TRBJ2-7	CASSSALANSYEQYF
TRBV5-1	TRBJ2-7	CASSKRQGAMSSYEQYF
TRBV4-1	TRBJ2-2	CASSQGRRTSGSRSGELFF
TRBV7-9	TRBJ1-4	CASSSRQGFNEKLFF
TRBV19	TRBJ1-3	CASSLQGIATAIYF
TRBV10-3	TRBJ1-5	CAIRRTVDQPQHF
TRBV28	TRBJ2-7	CATGRQTSGYYEQYF
TRBV28	TRBJ1-1	CASTHQGGGSTEAFF
TRBV7-8	TRBJ2-7	CASSLGGGASVPYEQYF
TRBV19	TRBJ1-2	CASSIADRGAVTF
TRBV3-1/TRBV3-2	TRBJ2-7	CASSYSGQGTYEQYF
TRBV9	TRBJ1-3	CASSVVADPGDTIYF
TRBV29-1	TRBJ1-2	CSVEDRGLGYGYTF
TRBV30	TRBJ2-5	CAWSVPWGGGGMYQETQYF
TRBV27	TRBJ1-2	CASSPVIGDGYTF
TRBV5-4	TRBJ2-1	CASSGWTSGAAYNEQFF
TRBV3-1/TRBV3-2	TRBJ1-3	CASSPTSGEGNTIYF
TRBV15	TRBJ2-7	CATSREWRERLGSYEQYF
TRBV7-9	TRBJ1-2	CASSQGLGQIYGYTF
TRBV28	TRBJ1-4	CASSSGGKLFF
TRBV19	TRBJ2-5	CASSISSGSGQETQYF
TRBV10-3	TRBJ2-7	CAISESRDPGGQYF
TRBV24-1	TRBJ1-3	CATSDGRGRDSGNTIYF
TRBV15	TRBJ2-3	CATSSPGQPTDTQYF
TRBV5-4	TRBJ1-2	CASSLVRGGYGYTF
TRBV5-1	TRBJ1-2	CASSQPGQGHYGYTF
TRBV30	TRBJ2-1	CAWKRADSYNEQFF
TRBV3-1/TRBV3-2	TRBJ2-7	CASSSGFGGGYEQYF
TRBV10-1	TRBJ2-7	CASTGGPPDEQYF
TRBV2	TRBJ2-2	CASSVAEYNTGELFF
TRBV6-4	TRBJ2-3	CASSDSTSGSTDTQYF
TRBV29-1	TRBJ1-5	CSVGGPGNQPQHF
TRBV7-9	TRBJ1-2	CASSPTGNGYTF
TRBV4-2	TRBJ2-1	CASSTGTGNYNEQFF
TRBV15	TRBJ2-2	CATSRDRTRGTGELFF
TRBV19	TRBJ1-4	CASSIDRHGLFF
TRBV14	TRBJ2-2	CASSQESGLAAIMNTGELFF
TRBV11-2	TRBJ2-3	CASSEGLAGARGTDTQYF